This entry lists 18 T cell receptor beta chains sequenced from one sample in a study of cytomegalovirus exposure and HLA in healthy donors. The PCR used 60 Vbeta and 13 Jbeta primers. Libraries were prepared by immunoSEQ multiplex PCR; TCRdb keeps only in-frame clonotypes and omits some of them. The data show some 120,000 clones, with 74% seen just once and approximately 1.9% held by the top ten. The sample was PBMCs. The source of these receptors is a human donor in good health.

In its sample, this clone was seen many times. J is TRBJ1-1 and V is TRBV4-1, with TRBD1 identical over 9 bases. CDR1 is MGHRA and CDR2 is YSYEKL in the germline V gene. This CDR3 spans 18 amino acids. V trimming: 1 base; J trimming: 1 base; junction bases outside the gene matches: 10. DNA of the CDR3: TGCGCCAGCAGCCAAGCACTATTCGACAGGGGGAAGAACACTGAAGCTTTCTTT. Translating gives CASSQALFDRGKNTEAFF.

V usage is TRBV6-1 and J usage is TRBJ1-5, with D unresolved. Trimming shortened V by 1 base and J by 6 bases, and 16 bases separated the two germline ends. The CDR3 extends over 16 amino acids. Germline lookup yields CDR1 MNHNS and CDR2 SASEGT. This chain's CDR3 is CASSEGAPFSAQPQHF. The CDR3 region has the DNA TGTGCCAGCAGTGAAGGGGCTCCCTTCTCGGCTCAGCCCCAGCATTTT.

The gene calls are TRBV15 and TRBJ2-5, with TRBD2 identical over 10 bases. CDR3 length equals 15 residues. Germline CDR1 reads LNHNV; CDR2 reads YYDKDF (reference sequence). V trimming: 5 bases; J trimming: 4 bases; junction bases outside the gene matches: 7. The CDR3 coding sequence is TGTGCCACCAGCCCGAGCGGGAGGGCCGGAGAGACCCAGTACTTC. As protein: CATSPSGRAGETQYF.

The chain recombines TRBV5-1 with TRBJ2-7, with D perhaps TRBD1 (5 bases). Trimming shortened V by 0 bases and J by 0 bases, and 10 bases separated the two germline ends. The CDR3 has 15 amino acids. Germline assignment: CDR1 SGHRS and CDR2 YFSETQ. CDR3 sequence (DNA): TGCGCCAGCAGCTTGGGGTTGACAGCCTCCTACGAGCAGTACTTC. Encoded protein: CASSLGLTASYEQYF. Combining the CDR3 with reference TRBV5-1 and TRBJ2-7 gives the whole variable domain KAGVTQTPRYLIKTRGQQVTLSCSPISGHRSVSWYQQTPGQGLQFLFEYFSETQRNKGNFPGRFSGRQFSNSRSEMNVSTLELGDSALYLCASSLGLTASYEQYFGPGTRLTVT.

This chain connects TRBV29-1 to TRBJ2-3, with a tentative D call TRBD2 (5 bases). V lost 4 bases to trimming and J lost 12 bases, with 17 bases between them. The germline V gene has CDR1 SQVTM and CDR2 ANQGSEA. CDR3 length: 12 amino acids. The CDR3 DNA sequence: TGCAGCGTTGGGGCTAGCCCGGCGCCACAGTATTTT. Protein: CSVGASPAPQYF.

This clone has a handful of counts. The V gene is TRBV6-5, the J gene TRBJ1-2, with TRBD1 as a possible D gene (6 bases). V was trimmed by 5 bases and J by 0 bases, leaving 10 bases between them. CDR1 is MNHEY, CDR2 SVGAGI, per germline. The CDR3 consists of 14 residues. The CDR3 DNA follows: TGTGCCAGCAGTCTACAGGGACCTAACTATGGCTACACCTTC. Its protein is CASSLQGPNYGYTF.

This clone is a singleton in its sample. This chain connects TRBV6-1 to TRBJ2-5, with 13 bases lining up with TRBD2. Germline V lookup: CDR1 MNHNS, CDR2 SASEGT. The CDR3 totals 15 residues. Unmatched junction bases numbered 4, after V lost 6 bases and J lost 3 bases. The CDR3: CASSLTSGGKETQYF. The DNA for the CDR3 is TGTGCCAGCAGCCTGACTAGCGGGGGGAAAGAGACCCAGTACTTC.

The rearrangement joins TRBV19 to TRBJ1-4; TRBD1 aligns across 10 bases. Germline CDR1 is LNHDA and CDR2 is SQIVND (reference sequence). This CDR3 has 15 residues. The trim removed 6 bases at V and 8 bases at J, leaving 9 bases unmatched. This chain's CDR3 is CASRPTGTGDEKLFF. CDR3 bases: TGTGCCAGTAGACCAACCGGGACAGGGGACGAAAAACTGTTTTTT. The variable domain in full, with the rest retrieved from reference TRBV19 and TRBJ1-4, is DGGITQSPKYLFRKEGQNVTLSCEQNLNHDAMYWYRQDPGQGLRLIYYSQIVNDFQKGDIAEGYSVSREKKESFPLTVTSAQKNPTAFYLCASRPTGTGDEKLFFGSGTQLSVL.

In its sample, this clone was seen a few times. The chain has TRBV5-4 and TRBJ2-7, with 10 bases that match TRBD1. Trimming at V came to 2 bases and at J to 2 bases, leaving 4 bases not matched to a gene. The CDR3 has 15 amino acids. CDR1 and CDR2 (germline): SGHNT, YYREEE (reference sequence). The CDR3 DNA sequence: TGTGCCAGCAGCTTCACGGGACAGGGGACCTACGAGCAGTACTTC. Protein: CASSFTGQGTYEQYF.

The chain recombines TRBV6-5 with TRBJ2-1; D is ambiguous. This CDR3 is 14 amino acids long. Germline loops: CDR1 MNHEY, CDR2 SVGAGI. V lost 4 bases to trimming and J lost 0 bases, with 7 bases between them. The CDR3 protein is CASSLSSSYNEQFF. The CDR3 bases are TGTGCCAGCAGTTTGTCTAGCTCCTACAATGAGCAGTTCTTC.

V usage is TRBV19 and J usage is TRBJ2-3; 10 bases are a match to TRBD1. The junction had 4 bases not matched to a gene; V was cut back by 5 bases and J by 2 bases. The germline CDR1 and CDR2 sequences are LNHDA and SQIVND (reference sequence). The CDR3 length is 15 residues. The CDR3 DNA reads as TGTGCCAGTAGTTTCGGGACAGGGGCCACAGATACGCAGTATTTT. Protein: CASSFGTGATDTQYF.

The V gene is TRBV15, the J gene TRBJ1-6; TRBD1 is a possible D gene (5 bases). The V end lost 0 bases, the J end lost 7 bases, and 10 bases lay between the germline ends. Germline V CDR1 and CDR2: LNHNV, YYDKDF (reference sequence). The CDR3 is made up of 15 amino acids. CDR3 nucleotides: TGTGCCACCAGCAGAGAAACAGGTCGGAATTCACCCCTCCACTTT. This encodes CATSRETGRNSPLHF.

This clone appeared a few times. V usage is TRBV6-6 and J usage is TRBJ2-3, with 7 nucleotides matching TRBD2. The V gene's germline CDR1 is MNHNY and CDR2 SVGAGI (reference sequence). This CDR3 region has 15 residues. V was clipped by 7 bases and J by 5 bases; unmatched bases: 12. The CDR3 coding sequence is TGTGCCAGCAAGTCTCAGGGAGGGCGAGGAGATACGCAGTATTTT. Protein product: CASKSQGGRGDTQYF.

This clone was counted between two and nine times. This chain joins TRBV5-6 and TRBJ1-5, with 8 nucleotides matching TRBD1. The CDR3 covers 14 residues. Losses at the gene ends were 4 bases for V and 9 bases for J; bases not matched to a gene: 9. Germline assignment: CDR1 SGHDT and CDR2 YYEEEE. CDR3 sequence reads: CASSLGTGLRPQHF. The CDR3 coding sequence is TGTGCCAGCAGCCTAGGGACAGGCCTGAGGCCCCAGCATTTT. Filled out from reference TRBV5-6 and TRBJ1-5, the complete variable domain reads DAGVTQSPTHLIKTRGQQVTLRCSPKSGHDTVSWYQQALGQGPQFIFQYYEEEERQRGNFPDRFSGHQFPNYSSELNVNALLLGDSALYLCASSLGTGLRPQHFGDGTRLSIL.

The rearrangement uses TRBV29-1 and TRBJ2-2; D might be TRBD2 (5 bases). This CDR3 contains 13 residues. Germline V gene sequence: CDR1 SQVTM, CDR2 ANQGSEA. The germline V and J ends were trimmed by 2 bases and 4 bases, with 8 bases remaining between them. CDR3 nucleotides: TGCAGCGTTGAAAGAGGGTTCACCGGGGAGCTGTTTTTT. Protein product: CSVERGFTGELFF.

The CDR3 DNA sequence: TGCGCCAGCAGCACCTACAGGGCGGGGAACACTGAAGCTTTCTTT. Its translation is CASSTYRAGNTEAFF. V usage is TRBV5-1 and J usage is TRBJ1-1; D might be TRBD1 (6 bases). Per the germline V gene, CDR1 is SGHRS and CDR2 is YFSETQ. CDR3 length: 15 residues. Trimming removed 4 bases at V and 1 base at J, with 14 bases between.

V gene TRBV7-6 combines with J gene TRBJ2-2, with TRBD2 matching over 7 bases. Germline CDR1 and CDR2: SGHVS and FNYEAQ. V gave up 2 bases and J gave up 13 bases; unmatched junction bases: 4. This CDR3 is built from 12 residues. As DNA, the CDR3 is TGTGCCAGCAGCTTAAGGGGAGGGTGGCTGTTTTTT. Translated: CASSLRGGWLFF.

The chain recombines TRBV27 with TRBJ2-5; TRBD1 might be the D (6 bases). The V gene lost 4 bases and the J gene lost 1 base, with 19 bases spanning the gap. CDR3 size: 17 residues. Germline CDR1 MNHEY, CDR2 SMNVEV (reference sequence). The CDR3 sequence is CASSSLNRVGTQETQYF. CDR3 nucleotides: TGTGCCAGCAGTTCTCTGAACAGGGTGGGGACCCAAGAGACCCAGTACTTC.